The rows below give T cell receptor beta chains drawn from one sample of a study of T cells in tuberculosis. Sequenced by immunoSEQ multiplex PCR; TCRdb stores in-frame clones only, minus some. The repertoire holds about 20,000 clones, more than 80% seen once, with roughly 15% in the top ten. Input material: PBMCs. These receptors originate from a donor between 10 and 29 years old with latent tuberculosis or without tuberculosis infection. The CDR3 runs from the conserved cysteine through the conserved F or W. The order of the fields is J gene, V gene, clone size, D gene, CDR3 length, CDR3 DNA, CDR3 protein. D genes are given only for firm matches. Clone size is given for some rows only: seen once, a few or many times, or a class if the clone is expanded.

TRBJ2-5 | TRBV5-5 | . | . | 15 | TGTGCCAGCACCCTTCGGCCGGGAGAGCAAGAGACCCAGTACTTC | CASTLRPGEQETQYF
TRBJ2-2 | TRBV7-8 | once | TRBD2 | 16 | TGTGCCAGCAGCTCACTAGCGGGGGGGAACACCGGGGAGCTGTTTTTT | CASSSLAGGNTGELFF
TRBJ2-7 | TRBV7-2 | . | . | 14 | TGTGCCAGCAGCGACCGTGGAGGGTGGAGAGAGCAGTACTTC | CASSDRGGWREQYF
TRBJ1-1 | TRBV7-3 | once | . | 13 | TGTGCCAGCAGCTTAGTGCACGGACTACATTCTTTCTTT | CASSLVHGLHSFF
TRBJ1-2 | TRBV19 | few | . | 14 | TGTGCCAGTAGTATAATGACATCCAACTATGGCTACACCTTC | CASSIMTSNYGYTF
TRBJ2-1 | TRBV5-1 | . | . | 14 | TGCGCCAGCAGCTTGTCGCAGACGGGGAATGAGCAGTTCTTC | CASSLSQTGNEQFF
TRBJ2-7 | TRBV5-4 | . | . | 16 | TGTGCCAGTAGCGCCACCGGGACCGGAGGGGCCTACGAGCAGTACTTC | CASSATGTGGAYEQYF
TRBJ1-5 | TRBV27 | few | . | 14 | TGTGCCAGCAGTTGGACAGTTGGGAATCAGCCCCAGCATTTT | CASSWTVGNQPQHF
TRBJ2-2 | TRBV28 | once | TRBD2 | 15 | TGTGCCAGCAGACTGCCGCGGGGGGATTCCGGGGAGCTGTTTTTT | CASRLPRGDSGELFF
TRBJ1-3 | TRBV4-1 | . | . | 19 | TGCGCCAGCAGCCAAGCCGCCCGCCGGACTCTAGCCTCTGGAAACACCATATATTTT | CASSQAARRTLASGNTIYF